These 15 T cell receptor beta chains share one sample of origin, sequenced in a study of T cell responses to AZD1222 COVID-19 vaccine. The assay was immunoSEQ multiplex PCR, and TCRdb's table has in-frame clones only and misses some. Here the sample spans 100,000 to 110,000 clones, 85% to 95% being singletons. The sequencing used peripheral blood, collected on day 0 of AZD1222 vaccination. These receptors came from an adult in good health.

The sample holds one count of this clone. The rearrangement uses TRBV7-9 and TRBJ1-2, with D unresolved. Germline V CDR1 and CDR2: SEHNR, FQNEAQ (reference sequence). The CDR3 spans 12 residues. Trimming stripped 5 bases from V and 8 bases from J, with 12 bases between. The CDR3 reads CASSTSREGYTF. CDR3 bases: TGTGCCAGCAGCACAAGTAGGGAAGGCTACACCTTC.

This chain joins TRBV28 and TRBJ2-7, with 8 nucleotides matching TRBD1. The V and J ends lost 4 bases and 1 base, in that order; junction bases with no gene match: 18. CDR3 length: 19 amino acids. In germline, CDR1 is MDHEN, CDR2 SYDVKM. CDR3 sequence: CASSSNTDRDSSISYEQYF. The CDR3 bases are TGTGCCAGCAGTTCTAATACGGACAGGGATAGTAGTATTTCCTACGAGCAGTACTTC.

V usage is TRBV5-1 and J usage is TRBJ2-7, with D maybe TRBD2 (5 bases). Per germline, CDR1 SGHRS and CDR2 YFSETQ. This CDR3 region has 16 residues. V was trimmed by 0 bases and J by 1 base, leaving 14 bases between them. The CDR3 DNA is TGCGCCAGCAGCTTGGCGAGCGGAACGGGGTCCTACGAGCAGTACTTC. It specifies CASSLASGTGSYEQYF.

The chain combines TRBV7-2 with TRBJ1-5; D is uncertain. CDR1 is SGHTA, CDR2 FQGNSA, per germline. The CDR3 contains 14 residues. Deletions cut 4 bases from V and 4 bases from J, with 11 bases between. CDR3 amino acids: CASSSRAQNQPQHF. As DNA, the CDR3 is TGTGCCAGCAGCTCCCGGGCCCAAAATCAGCCCCAGCATTTT.

This chain uses TRBV5-1 with TRBJ2-1; 11 positions agree with TRBD1. V lost 4 bases to trimming and J lost 4 bases; unmatched junction nucleotides: 4. Germline V gene data show CDR1 as SGHRS and CDR2 as YFSETQ. The CDR3 spans 15 residues. CDR3: CASSPGTGGYNEQFF. For the CDR3, the DNA is TGCGCCAGCAGCCCTGGGACAGGGGGTTACAATGAGCAGTTCTTC.

A single count supports this clone. The V gene is TRBV7-3, the J gene TRBJ2-3; tentative D call: TRBD1 (5 bases). Germline V gene sequence: CDR1 SGHTA, CDR2 FQGTGA. Between the trimmed V and J ends, which lost 1 base and 8 bases, there was a span of 13 bases. The CDR3 totals 14 residues. CDR3 DNA sequence: TGTGCCAGCAGCTTAATGTCGTGGGGCTCTACGCAGTATTTT. This sequence encodes CASSLMSWGSTQYF.

The chain combines TRBV19 with TRBJ1-1; maybe TRBD1 (5 bases). Germline loops: CDR1 LNHDA, CDR2 SQIVND (reference sequence). The germline V and J ends were trimmed by 8 bases and 4 bases, with 11 bases remaining between them. CDR3 length: 12 amino acids. The CDR3 here is CASSGARTEAFF. CDR3 DNA: TGTGCCAGTTCCGGGGCGCGCACTGAAGCTTTCTTT.

This sequence joins TRBV4-1 and TRBJ1-4; D uncertain. The CDR3 is 13 amino acids. In germline, CDR1 is MGHRA, CDR2 YSYEKL. The V and J ends lost 8 bases and 6 bases respectively, with 13 bases between them. For the CDR3, the DNA is TGCGCCAGCTCAAGGGCTGTGGATGAAAAACTGTTTTTT. It translates to CASSRAVDEKLFF.

The chain employs TRBV28 and TRBJ1-6; D gene uncertain. CDR1 and CDR2 from the germline V gene are MDHEN and SYDVKM. The CDR3 has 14 amino acids. Between the trimmed V and J ends, which lost 6 bases and 10 bases, there was a span of 16 bases. The CDR3 loop is CASSYPSLGSPLHF. Written as DNA, the CDR3 is TGTGCCAGCAGCTATCCTAGCCTAGGCTCACCCCTCCACTTT.

This clone was found once. V is TRBV28 and J is TRBJ2-2; TRBD2 matches at 10 bases. Germline trimming cut 6 bases from V and 7 bases from J; bases unmatched to any gene: 2. CDR3 length equals 13 residues. CDR1 and CDR2 from the germline V gene are MDHEN and SYDVKM. The chain's CDR3 is CASSRLAGGELFF. CDR3 nucleotide sequence: TGTGCCAGCAGCCGACTAGCGGGCGGGGAGCTGTTTTTT.

The chain recombines TRBV6-5 with TRBJ1-1; D gene ambiguous. The V gene's germline CDR1 is MNHEY and CDR2 SVGAGI. V was shortened by 5 bases and J by 3 bases, with 10 bases between the two germline ends. The CDR3 is 13 amino acids. CDR3 nucleotide sequence: TGTGCCAGCAGTCCGACTATCGACACTGAAGCTTTCTTT. This encodes CASSPTIDTEAFF.

The sample holds one count of this clone. The chain combines TRBV24-1 with TRBJ1-1; tentative D call: TRBD1 (6 bases). CDR3 length: 13 residues. CDR1 and CDR2 from the germline V gene are KGHDR and SFDVKD. V lost 9 bases and J lost 5, with 15 bases in between. CDR3 protein: CATRGRGETEAFF. The CDR3, as DNA: TGTGCCACCCGGGGCAGGGGTGAAACTGAAGCTTTCTTT.

The CDR3 bases are TGTGCCAGCAGCGTAGCGGGACAGGCCAATCAGCCCCAGCATTTT. Its protein product is CASSVAGQANQPQHF. The chain couples TRBV9 to TRBJ1-5; 8 bases match TRBD1. Germline trimming cut 0 bases from V and 3 bases from J; bases unmatched to any gene: 2. This CDR3 contains 15 residues. CDR1 SGDLS and CDR2 YYNGEE come from the germline V gene.

The rearrangement links TRBV3-1 (or the pseudogene TRBV3-2) to TRBJ2-7, with 7 bases that match TRBD1. The CDR3 totals 15 residues. V was clipped by 0 bases and J by 3 bases; unmatched bases: 5. Germline V gives CDR1 LGHDT, CDR2 YNNKEL (reference sequence). CDR3 bases: TGTGCCAGCAGCCAAGATGGACAGGCCAACTACGAGCAGTACTTC. This sequence encodes CASSQDGQANYEQYF.

This clone was found a few times. The chain is built from TRBV7-6 and TRBJ2-5; 8 nucleotides align to TRBD2. The J segment lost 1 base and the V segment lost 5 bases, leaving 12 bases of the junction unmatched. The germline CDR1 and CDR2 sequences are SGHVS and FNYEAQ. The CDR3 sequence is 17 residues long. The CDR3 here is CASSLNGPAGGQETQYF. DNA of the CDR3: TGTGCCAGCAGCCTAAATGGGCCGGCGGGAGGCCAAGAGACCCAGTACTTC.